The rows below give T cell receptor beta chains drawn from one sample of a study of T cell responses to AZD1222 COVID-19 vaccine. Data came from immunoSEQ multiplex PCR; TCRdb stores just in-frame clones and leaves some out. The repertoire has roughly 100,000 clones, about 88% of them found once; the top ten carry 35% to 45%. Source: peripheral blood, taken 28 days after the second AZD1222 dose. Every receptor here comes from an adult who received the AZD1222 COVID-19 vaccine. Both conserved end residues are part of each CDR3. D genes are given only for firm matches. Only some rows state a clone size, as once, few, many or a class for expanded clones.

V: TRBV5-4; size: NA; D: TRBD2; J: TRBJ2-5; CDR3: CASSPWGGSAQETQYF; DNA: TGTGCCAGCAGCCCCTGGGGCGGGAGTGCACAAGAGACCCAGTACTTC
V: TRBV14; size: NA; D: NA; J: TRBJ1-5; CDR3: CASSQGASGPQHF; DNA: TGTGCCAGCAGCCAAGGGGCCTCGGGGCCCCAGCATTTT
V: TRBV7-9; size: NA; D: NA; J: TRBJ1-2; CDR3: CASSTEGPRVVYGYTF; DNA: TGTGCCAGCAGTACCGAAGGCCCGAGGGTCGTTTATGGCTACACCTTC
V: TRBV7-9; size: NA; D: TRBD1; J: TRBJ1-1; CDR3: CASSSDRGQRKAFF; DNA: TGTGCCAGCAGCTCAGACAGGGGGCAAAGGAAAGCTTTCTTT
V: TRBV9; size: NA; D: NA; J: TRBJ1-4; CDR3: CASSVATGYNEKLFF; DNA: TGTGCCAGCAGCGTAGCAACCGGTTATAATGAAAAACTGTTTTTT
V: TRBV20-1; size: NA; D: NA; J: TRBJ2-7; CDR3: CSARSLYEQYF; DNA: TGCAGTGCTAGAAGTCTTTACGAGCAGTACTTC
V: TRBV24-1; size: once; D: NA; J: TRBJ2-7; CDR3: CATSDSDSYEQYF; DNA: TGTGCCACCAGTGATTCAGACTCCTACGAGCAGTACTTC
V: TRBV28; size: NA; D: NA; J: TRBJ2-1; CDR3: CASSSGQTTHRNEQFF; DNA: TGTGCCAGCAGTTCCGGCCAAACAACTCATCGGAATGAGCAGTTCTTC
V: TRBV19; size: NA; D: TRBD2; J: TRBJ2-3; CDR3: CASSRSPLAGQSTDTQYF; DNA: TGTGCCAGTAGTAGATCGCCTTTAGCGGGCCAAAGCACAGATACGCAGTATTTT
V: TRBV6-1; size: once; D: TRBD1; J: TRBJ1-2; CDR3: CASSRDRGVYTF; DNA: TGTGCCAGCAGTCGGGACAGGGGTGTCTACACCTTC
V: TRBV7-8; size: NA; D: NA; J: TRBJ2-7; CDR3: CASSLAGRNEQYF; DNA: TGTGCCAGCAGCTTGGCAGGGAGGAACGAGCAGTACTTC
V: TRBV5-1; size: NA; D: TRBD2; J: TRBJ2-1; CDR3: CASSLTSGGSYNEQFF; DNA: TGCGCCAGCAGCTTGACTAGCGGGGGAAGCTACAATGAGCAGTTCTTC
V: TRBV9; size: NA; D: TRBD1; J: TRBJ2-7; CDR3: CAIILQGANEQYF; DNA: TGTGCCATAATATTACAGGGGGCCAACGAGCAGTACTTC
V: TRBV19; size: NA; D: TRBD1; J: TRBJ1-4; CDR3: CASSPGGVYEKLFF; DNA: TGTGCCAGTAGTCCAGGGGGCGTGTATGAAAAACTGTTTTTT
V: TRBV6-5; size: NA; D: TRBD1; J: TRBJ2-5; CDR3: CASSYSRQGKETQYF; DNA: TGTGCCAGCAGTTACTCAAGACAGGGGAAAGAGACCCAGTACTTC
V: TRBV9; size: NA; D: NA; J: TRBJ2-1; CDR3: CASSVRLSNEQFF; DNA: TGTGCCAGCAGCGTTCGGCTAAGCAATGAGCAGTTCTTC
V: TRBV21-1; size: NA; D: NA; J: TRBJ2-3; CDR3: CASSPLSTDTQYF; DNA: TGTGCCAGCAGCCCCCTGAGTACAGATACGCAGTATTTT
V: TRBV7-9; size: NA; D: NA; J: TRBJ1-4; CDR3: CASSLEGTTNEKLFF; DNA: TGTGCCAGCAGCTTAGAGGGGACAACTAATGAAAAACTGTTTTTT
V: TRBV7-8; size: NA; D: NA; J: TRBJ1-2; CDR3: CASSPGADGYTF; DNA: TGTGCCAGCAGCCCAGGGGCGGATGGCTACACCTTC
V: TRBV6-6; size: NA; D: TRBD1; J: TRBJ1-1; CDR3: CASSSRQGPNTEAFF; DNA: TGTGCCAGCAGTTCCAGACAGGGGCCTAACACTGAAGCTTTCTTT
V: TRBV7-2; size: NA; D: TRBD2; J: TRBJ2-1; CDR3: CASSLLAGGLDEQFF; DNA: TGTGCCAGCAGCTTACTAGCGGGAGGGCTGGATGAGCAGTTCTTC
V: TRBV5-4; size: NA; D: NA; J: TRBJ1-1; CDR3: CASSPAGRDTEAFF; DNA: TGTGCCAGCAGCCCCGCGGGGAGAGACACTGAAGCTTTCTTT
V: TRBV6-5; size: NA; D: NA; J: TRBJ1-4; CDR3: CASRVGPGREKLFF; DNA: TGTGCCAGCAGAGTGGGCCCAGGGCGGGAAAAACTGTTTTTT
V: TRBV7-6; size: NA; D: TRBD1; J: TRBJ1-2; CDR3: CASSSRQGGGYTF; DNA: TGTGCCAGCAGCTCAAGACAGGGCGGCGGCTACACCTTC
V: TRBV27; size: NA; D: TRBD2; J: TRBJ2-3; CDR3: CASSISGSTDTQYF; DNA: TGTGCCAGCAGTATTAGCGGGAGCACAGATACGCAGTATTTT
V: TRBV24-1; size: NA; D: TRBD1; J: TRBJ1-5; CDR3: CATSDGTGINQPQHF; DNA: TGTGCCACCAGTGACGGGACAGGGATAAATCAGCCCCAGCATTTT
V: TRBV19; size: few; D: TRBD2; J: TRBJ2-7; CDR3: CASSISAGAGEQYF; DNA: TGTGCCAGTAGTATTAGTGCGGGAGCGGGCGAGCAGTACTTC
V: TRBV5-6; size: once; D: NA; J: TRBJ1-1; CDR3: CASSLGLLNTEAFF; DNA: TGTGCCAGCAGCTTGGGACTCCTGAACACTGAAGCTTTCTTT
V: TRBV24-1; size: NA; D: NA; J: TRBJ2-2; CDR3: CATSDRGFGALFF; DNA: TGTGCCACCAGTGATCGGGGATTTGGGGCGTTGTTTTTT
V: TRBV7-2; size: NA; D: NA; J: TRBJ2-1; CDR3: CATGPFNLYNEQFF; DNA: TGTGCCACAGGCCCTTTTAACCTCTACAATGAGCAGTTCTTC
V: TRBV2; size: NA; D: TRBD2; J: TRBJ2-1; CDR3: CASIAGALRDEQFF; DNA: TGTGCCAGCATCGCGGGAGCCTTAAGGGATGAGCAGTTCTTC
V: TRBV11-3; size: once; D: TRBD1; J: TRBJ1-2; CDR3: CASSQTGARDGYTF; DNA: TGTGCCAGCAGCCAAACAGGGGCGCGAGATGGCTACACCTTC
V: TRBV5-1; size: once; D: TRBD2; J: TRBJ2-3; CDR3: CASRGLAGGPSDTQYF; DNA: TGCGCCAGCAGGGGACTAGCGGGAGGACCCTCGGATACGCAGTATTTT
V: TRBV7-2; size: NA; D: TRBD1; J: TRBJ1-6; CDR3: CASSSGQGRGNNSPLHF; DNA: TGTGCCAGCAGCTCTGGACAGGGACGGGGTAATAATTCACCCCTCCACTTT
V: TRBV6-5; size: NA; D: NA; J: TRBJ1-1; CDR3: CASSKGREGGTEAFF; DNA: TGTGCCAGCAGCAAGGGGCGAGAAGGGGGCACTGAAGCTTTCTTT
V: TRBV5-1; size: NA; D: NA; J: TRBJ2-1; CDR3: CASSLVVERDEQFF; DNA: TGCGCCAGCAGCTTGGTGGTGGAGCGGGATGAGCAGTTCTTC
V: TRBV7-6; size: NA; D: NA; J: TRBJ2-2; CDR3: CASSSNTHTGELFF; DNA: TGTGCCAGCAGCTCCAATACCCACACCGGGGAGCTGTTTTTT
V: TRBV29-1; size: NA; D: TRBD1; J: TRBJ1-5; CDR3: CSVGGQGQVSF; DNA: TGCAGCGTAGGAGGACAGGGGCAGGTTAGTTTT
V: TRBV19; size: NA; D: TRBD2; J: TRBJ2-7; CDR3: CASSGGAGFLPYF; DNA: TGTGCCAGTAGTGGAGGAGCGGGATTCCTCCCGTACTTC
V: TRBV23-1; size: NA; D: TRBD2; J: TRBJ2-5; CDR3: CASSPVFTSGSQTQYF; DNA: TGCGCCAGCAGTCCGGTCTTTACTAGCGGGAGTCAGACCCAGTACTTC
V: TRBV6-1; size: once; D: TRBD1; J: TRBJ2-1; CDR3: CASSEGQGSWNEQFF; DNA: TGTGCCAGCAGTGAAGGACAGGGGTCCTGGAATGAGCAGTTCTTC
V: TRBV28; size: NA; D: TRBD1; J: TRBJ2-7; CDR3: CASSSYGTAYEQYF; DNA: TGTGCCAGCAGTTCCTACGGGACAGCCTACGAGCAGTACTTC
V: TRBV5-6; size: NA; D: NA; J: TRBJ2-4; CDR3: CASSLAPTVAKNIQYF; DNA: TGTGCCAGCAGCTTGGCCCCGACAGTAGCCAAAAACATTCAGTACTTC
V: TRBV7-2; size: NA; D: NA; J: TRBJ1-2; CDR3: CASSLVQLNYGYTF; DNA: TGTGCCAGCAGCTTAGTCCAGTTGAACTATGGCTACACCTTC
V: TRBV7-8; size: NA; D: NA; J: TRBJ2-5; CDR3: CASSTASRQSQETQYF; DNA: TGTGCCAGCAGTACAGCATCAAGACAGTCCCAAGAGACCCAGTACTTC
V: TRBV5-1; size: NA; D: TRBD1; J: TRBJ2-2; CDR3: CASSWTGVSANTGELFF; DNA: TGCGCCAGCAGTTGGACAGGGGTCTCCGCGAACACCGGGGAGCTGTTTTTT